Listed here are 24 T cell receptor beta chains from one sample, sequenced in a study of T cells in localized non-small cell lung cancer. Sequencing was performed with immunoSEQ multiplex PCR; in TCRdb, only in-frame clones are kept and a portion is missing. The sample has roughly 39,000 clones, about 88% seen once. The sample in question was peripheral blood, obtained before any cancer treatment. The receptors originated from a man aged 18 to 50 with stage I lung adenocarcinoma.

This clone was picked up one time. For the CDR3, the DNA is TGCGCCAGCAGCGGGGGTTCAGGATCTGAAGCTTTCTTT. Its protein product is CASSGGSGSEAFF. The chain recombines TRBV5-1 with TRBJ1-1; D may be TRBD1 (5 bases). Germline loops: CDR1 SGHRS, CDR2 YFSETQ. This CDR3 spans 13 amino acids. V shed 4 bases and J shed 6 bases, with 13 bases lying between them.

This clone has a single count. The rearrangement uses TRBV6-1 and TRBJ1-1; 9 positions match TRBD1. Germline CDR1 MNHNS, CDR2 SASEGT. The CDR3 loop spans 13 amino acids. The J segment lost 6 bases and the V segment lost 6 bases, leaving 5 bases of the junction unmatched. CDR3 sequence (DNA): TGTGCCAGCAGGGGACAGGGCGGCGCTGAAGCTTTCTTT. Translating it yields CASRGQGGAEAFF.

This clone came up a few times. This rearrangement joins TRBV6-5 to TRBJ1-1; TRBD1 might be the D (5 bases). This CDR3 spans 13 amino acids. Trimming shortened V by 6 bases and J by 5 bases, and 13 bases separated the two germline ends. Per the germline V gene, CDR1 is MNHEY and CDR2 is SVGAGI. CDR3 nucleotides: TGTGCCAGCAGCCGATCAGGGTATACTGAAGCTTTCTTT. It specifies CASSRSGYTEAFF.

The chain is built from TRBV30 and TRBJ2-5; D might be TRBD1 (5 bases). V lost 1 base and J 5 bases, leaving 17 bases between the germline ends. The CDR3 has 15 amino acids. The germline gives CDR1 GTSNPN, CDR2 SVGIG (reference sequence). CDR3 protein: CAWSAGHLNGETQYF. CDR3 nucleotides: TGTGCCTGGAGTGCAGGACACTTAAATGGGGAGACCCAGTACTTC.

The rearrangement joins TRBV5-6 to TRBJ2-3; 8 nucleotides align to TRBD1. Losses at the gene ends were 4 bases for V and 0 bases for J; bases not matched to a gene: 7. The CDR3 has 16 residues. Germline values: CDR1 SGHDT, CDR2 YYEEEE. The CDR3 reads CASSPYRTGSTDTQYF. For the CDR3, the DNA is TGTGCCAGCAGCCCCTACCGGACAGGGAGCACAGATACGCAGTATTTT.

The chain is built from TRBV2 and TRBJ2-2; D is unclear. Germline assignment: CDR1 SNHLY and CDR2 FYNNEI. V lost 2 bases and J lost 5, with 6 bases in between. The CDR3 has 13 amino acids. The CDR3 sequence is CASSERETGELFF. In DNA form, the CDR3 reads TGTGCCAGCAGTGAAAGGGAAACCGGGGAGCTGTTTTTT.

This sequence joins TRBV7-2 and TRBJ1-2, with 7 bases identical to TRBD1. The CDR3 has 13 residues. Germline values: CDR1 SGHTA, CDR2 FQGNSA. The ends lost 3 bases at V and 8 bases at J; junction bases unmatched: 6. The CDR3 here is CASSLEGARGYTF. The DNA of the CDR3 is TGTGCCAGCAGCTTGGAGGGGGCGCGGGGCTACACCTTC.

The chain carries TRBV5-6 and TRBJ2-3; maybe TRBD1 (5 bases). V was shortened by 4 bases and J by 6 bases, with 9 bases between the two germline ends. Germline V gives CDR1 SGHDT, CDR2 YYEEEE. This CDR3 is built from 12 residues. CDR3 region: CASSGPGDTQYF. CDR3 in DNA: TGTGCCAGCAGCGGACCAGGGGATACGCAGTATTTT.

The CDR3: CASSSEWTVNSPLHF. The CDR3, as DNA: TGTGCCAGCAGCTCTGAATGGACAGTGAATTCACCCCTCCACTTT. The chain recombines TRBV7-2 with TRBJ1-6, with D possibly TRBD1 on 6 matching bases. V lost 4 bases and J lost 7, with 14 bases in between. CDR1 and CDR2 from the germline V gene are SGHTA and FQGNSA. The CDR3 is 15 residues long. Supplemented by reference TRBV7-2 and TRBJ1-6, the full variable domain reads GAGVSQSPSNKVTEKGKDVELRCDPISGHTALYWYRQSLGQGLEFLIYFQGNSAPDKSGLPSDRFSAERTGGSVSTLTIQRTQQEDSAVYLCASSSEWTVNSPLHFGNGTRLTVT.

This chain joins TRBV4-1 and TRBJ2-5; 10 nucleotides match TRBD2. The V gene end was trimmed by 4 bases and the J gene end by 10 bases; junction bases not matched to a gene: 15. Germline V gene lookup returns CDR1 MGHRA and CDR2 YSYEKL. The CDR3 consists of 16 residues. CDR3 sequence: CASSPGHLAGVRYQYF. CDR3 DNA: TGCGCCAGCAGCCCCGGACACCTAGCGGGGGTAAGGTACCAGTACTTC.

The chain links TRBV10-3 to TRBJ1-6; D possibly corresponds to TRBD1 (5 bases). The CDR3 is 15 amino acids. From germline, CDR1 is ENHRY and CDR2 SYGVKD. V was pared by 0 bases and J by 10 bases, with 13 bases between. The CDR3 nucleotides are TGTGCCATCAGTGAGTCGAAGGGGAATGGGTCACCCCTCCACTTT. It codes for CAISESKGNGSPLHF.

The rearrangement joins TRBV13 to TRBJ1-2; no definite D call. The V end was cut by 4 bases, the J end by 0 bases, with 15 bases between. Germline V gene sequence: CDR1 PRHDT, CDR2 FYEKMQ (reference sequence). The CDR3 sequence is 16 residues long. This CDR3 reads CASSSLNWQANYGYTF. CDR3 DNA sequence: TGTGCCAGCAGCTCCCTCAACTGGCAAGCTAACTATGGCTACACCTTC. The full variable domain, with the rest looked up from reference TRBV13 and TRBJ1-2, is AAGVIQSPRHLIKEKRETATLKCYPIPRHDTVYWYQQGPGQDPQFLISFYEKMQSDKGSIPDRFSAQQFSDYHSELNMSSLELGDSALYFCASSSLNWQANYGYTFGSGTRLTVV.

The CDR3 DNA reads as TGTGCCAGCAGCCAACCCGAGGGGACTAGCGGATTATACAATGAGCAGTTCTTC. Encoded protein: CASSQPEGTSGLYNEQFF. V and J are TRBV4-2 and TRBJ2-1, with 11 bases fitting TRBD2. The CDR3 length is 18 residues. Germline V gene sequence: CDR1 LGHNA, CDR2 YNFKEQ. Trimming cost V 2 bases and J 4 bases; bases outside gene matches: 10.

The CDR3 sequence is CASSVAVDQPQHF. DNA of the CDR3: TGTGCCAGCAGCGTAGCCGTGGATCAGCCCCAGCATTTT. The genes are TRBV9 and TRBJ1-5, with D unclear. Trimming removed 0 bases at V and 5 bases at J, with 6 bases between. Per the germline V gene, CDR1 is SGDLS and CDR2 is YYNGEE. The CDR3 sequence is 13 residues long.

The genes are TRBV5-4 and TRBJ2-3, with 8 bases matching TRBD1. The CDR3 has 16 residues. V dropped 0 bases and J dropped 3; count of bases not matched to a gene: 6. Per the germline V gene, CDR1 is SGHNT and CDR2 is YYREEE (reference sequence). CDR3 nucleotide sequence: TGTGCCAGCAGCTTGGCATTGGGACAGGAGACAGATACGCAGTATTTT. Translation: CASSLALGQETDTQYF.

The CDR3: CASSALLTQGPEGYTF. CDR3 nucleotides: TGCGCCAGCAGTGCCTTACTGACTCAGGGGCCCGAAGGCTACACCTTC. The V and J genes are TRBV10-1 and TRBJ1-2; the D gene is possibly TRBD1 (6 bases). Trimming removed 4 bases from V and 8 bases from J, with 23 bases in between. Per germline, CDR1 WNHNN and CDR2 SYGVQD (reference sequence). This CDR3 comprises 16 residues.

The CDR3 region has the DNA TGCGCCAGCAGCCAAGATAGCAGGGTTTCACCCCTCCACTTT. Translated, it gives CASSQDSRVSPLHF. The chain employs TRBV4-1 and TRBJ1-6; D possibly corresponds to TRBD1 (5 bases). The V end lost 0 bases, the J end lost 9 bases, and 9 bases lay between the germline ends. This CDR3 contains 14 residues. Germline CDR1 is MGHRA and CDR2 is YSYEKL.

The chain has TRBV11-2 and TRBJ1-1; 7 bases match TRBD1. Trimming at V came to 5 bases and at J to 5 bases, leaving 8 bases not matched to a gene. The germline V gene encodes CDR1 SGHAT and CDR2 FQNNGV. The CDR3 has 14 residues. The CDR3 DNA is TGTGCCAGCAGCCCCAACAGGGGAAATACTGAAGCTTTCTTT. Residues: CASSPNRGNTEAFF.

V and J are TRBV30 and TRBJ2-3; no clear D gene. This CDR3 has 12 residues. Trimming left V 1 base short and J 0 bases short, with 2 bases between. Germline V gene lookup returns CDR1 GTSNPN and CDR2 SVGIG (reference sequence). CDR3 sequence (DNA): TGTGCCTGGAGTGGCAGCACAGATACGCAGTATTTT. It codes for CAWSGSTDTQYF.

The chain employs TRBV4-1 and TRBJ2-7; TRBD2 aligns across 7 bases. With V trimmed by 3 bases and J by 2 bases, 1 base remained unmatched. Looked up from germline, CDR1 is MGHRA and CDR2 is YSYEKL. The CDR3 contains 13 residues. The CDR3 is CASSQGGPYEQYF. CDR3 coding DNA: TGCGCCAGCAGCCAGGGAGGGCCCTACGAGCAGTACTTC.

The chain couples TRBV5-1 to TRBJ1-2; the D gene is possibly TRBD1 (5 bases). Germline CDR1 reads SGHRS; CDR2 reads YFSETQ. This CDR3 is 18 amino acids long. Deletions cut 0 bases from V and 0 bases from J, with 18 bases between. CDR3 coding DNA: TGCGCCAGCAGCTTGGAAGGGACCGTAATATCAGCTAACTATGGCTACACCTTC. This translates into CASSLEGTVISANYGYTF. Based on the CDR3 plus reference TRBV5-1 and TRBJ1-2, the full variable domain is KAGVTQTPRYLIKTRGQQVTLSCSPISGHRSVSWYQQTPGQGLQFLFEYFSETQRNKGNFPGRFSGRQFSNSRSEMNVSTLELGDSALYLCASSLEGTVISANYGYTFGSGTRLTVV.

This chain uses TRBV28 with TRBJ1-4; TRBD1 matches at 7 bases. With V trimmed by 3 bases and J by 7 bases, 8 bases remained unmatched. CDR1 MDHEN and CDR2 SYDVKM come from the germline V gene. The CDR3 sequence is 15 residues long. This CDR3 reads CASSFWSTGREKLFF. The DNA for the CDR3 is TGTGCCAGCAGTTTTTGGTCGACAGGGCGTGAAAAACTGTTTTTT.

The J gene is TRBJ2-7, the V gene TRBV19; D possibly matches TRBD1 or TRBD2 (5 bases each). Trimming cost V 2 bases and J 2 bases, with 16 bases left between them. The CDR3 is made up of 16 amino acids. Germline V CDR1 and CDR2: LNHDA, SQIVND (reference sequence). The CDR3 loop is CASSIRGTDLTYEQYF. As DNA, the CDR3 is TGTGCCAGTAGTATACGAGGGACGGACTTAACCTACGAGCAGTACTTC.

The V gene is TRBV18, the J gene TRBJ1-2, with D possibly matching TRBD1 (6 bases). The V and J ends lost 2 bases and 6 bases respectively, with 13 bases between them. CDR1 and CDR2 (germline): KGHSH, LQKENI. The CDR3 spans 14 residues. CDR3 nucleotide sequence: TGTGCCAGCTCACCAGTACAGGGAGGGAATGGCTACACCTTC. This translates into CASSPVQGGNGYTF.